The next 29 T cell receptor beta chains were all read from a single sample in a study of blood T cell repertoires in COVID-19. Sequencing used immunoSEQ multiplex PCR; TCRdb keeps in-frame clones, though not all of them. Of some 150,000 clones listed, 80% to 90% are singletons. The sequenced sample was peripheral blood. The source of these receptors is a man between 65 and 85 years old with acute or convalescent COVID-19.

The chain links TRBV6-2 or TRBV6-3 to TRBJ2-7, with 7 bases fitting TRBD1. J was trimmed by 1 base and V by 5 bases; bases with no gene match: 8. The germline gives CDR1 MNHEY, CDR2 SVGEGT. The CDR3 is 15 residues long. This chain's CDR3 is CASSLYRQGSYEQYF. The CDR3 DNA is TGTGCCAGCAGTCTATACCGACAGGGATCCTACGAGCAGTACTTC.

This clone has just one count. V gene TRBV5-4 combines with J gene TRBJ2-5; the match to TRBD2 covers 7 bases. Germline V gives CDR1 SGHNT, CDR2 YYREEE (reference sequence). The CDR3 covers 14 residues. V lost 0 bases, J lost 1 base, and 0 bases stayed unmatched. For the CDR3, the DNA is TGTGCCAGCAGCTTGGGGACTAGCCAAGAGACCCAGTACTTC. The encoded protein is CASSLGTSQETQYF.

The CDR3 reads CASSLGGRDSTDTQYF. CDR3 coding DNA: TGTGCCAGCAGCTTAGGAGGGCGGGATAGCACAGATACGCAGTATTTT. The chain carries TRBV11-3 and TRBJ2-3; a possible D gene is TRBD2 (6 bases). The CDR3 is made up of 16 amino acids. Per germline, CDR1 SGHNT and CDR2 YENEEA. V dropped 1 base and J dropped 0 bases, with 11 bases sitting between them. Variable domain in full (rest from reference TRBV11-3 and TRBJ2-3): EAGVVQSPRYKIIEKKQPVAFWCNPISGHNTLYWYLQNLGQGPELLIRYENEEAVDDSQLPKDRFSAERLKGVDSTLKIQPAELGDSAVYLCASSLGGRDSTDTQYFGPGTRLTVL.

The chain couples TRBV28 to TRBJ1-2, with 10 positions matching TRBD1. V shed 5 bases, J shed 3 bases, and the junction held 6 bases outside the gene matches. Germline assignment: CDR1 MDHEN and CDR2 SYDVKM. CDR3 length: 15 residues. The CDR3 protein is CASSKGTGVDYGYTF. CDR3 DNA sequence: TGTGCCAGCAGTAAAGGGACAGGGGTGGACTATGGCTACACCTTC.

This clone has just one count. A junction boundary mismatches the germline segment, possibly from a read error. The chain links TRBV28 to TRBJ2-7, with D unclear. The length of the CDR3 is 14 residues. Germline CDR1 and CDR2: MDHEN and SYDVKM. This CDR3 reads CASSSTYSFYEHYF. In nucleotides, the CDR3 is TGTGCCAGCAGCTCTACTTATAGTTTCTACGAGCACTACTTC. Drawing the rest from reference TRBV28 and TRBJ2-7, the complete variable domain is DVKVTQSSRYLVKRTGEKVFLECVQDMDHENMFWYRQDPGLGLRLIYFSYDVKMKEKGDIPEGYSVSREKKERFSLILESASTNQTSMYLCASSSTYSFYEHYFGPGTRLTVT.

This sequence joins TRBV7-6 and TRBJ2-3; 8 bases are shared with TRBD2. With 2 bases clipped from V and 7 bases from J, the junction kept 14 bases outside the gene matches. Germline values: CDR1 SGHVS, CDR2 FNYEAQ. The CDR3 covers 17 residues. DNA of the CDR3: TGTGCCAGCAGCTTAAGGGGGGGGACTAGTCGAGACAATACGCAGTATTTT. Protein: CASSLRGGTSRDNTQYF.

The genes are TRBV6-2 or TRBV6-3 and TRBJ2-3, with TRBD2 matching 12 bases. CDR3 length equals 15 residues. The V gene end was trimmed by 5 bases and the J gene end by 4 bases; junction bases not matched to a gene: 4. Germline CDR1 is MNHEY and CDR2 is SVGEGT. The CDR3 DNA is TGTGCCAGCAGTCGACTAGCGGGAGACTCAGATACGCAGTATTTT. As protein: CASSRLAGDSDTQYF.

J is TRBJ2-1 and V is TRBV11-3, with 9 nucleotides matching TRBD2. V lost 5 bases, J lost 5 bases, and 7 bases stayed unmatched. Germline V gives CDR1 SGHNT, CDR2 YENEEA. The CDR3 is made up of 15 amino acids. In DNA, the CDR3 is TGTGCCAGCAGCCGGCCGGGACTAGCTCACAATGAGCAGTTCTTC. It encodes CASSRPGLAHNEQFF.

V gene TRBV7-3 combines with J gene TRBJ1-4; D not certain. Germline assignment: CDR1 SGHTA and CDR2 FQGTGA. V lost 2 bases and J lost 0, with 7 bases in between. This CDR3 region has 15 residues. Here the CDR3 DNA reads TGTGCCAGCAGCTTAGACCGGGCAACTAATGAAAAACTGTTTTTT. It is translated as CASSLDRATNEKLFF.

The chain has TRBV30 and TRBJ2-1; 7 positions agree with TRBD2. Germline CDR1 is GTSNPN and CDR2 is SVGIG (reference sequence). The CDR3 length is 17 residues. The V segment lost 0 bases and the J segment 1 base; nucleotides outside the gene matches: 9. The CDR3 sequence: CAWSVPTSVPSYNEQFF. CDR3 in DNA: TGTGCCTGGAGTGTACCCACTAGCGTTCCTTCCTACAATGAGCAGTTCTTC.

The chain couples TRBV18 to TRBJ2-7, with TRBD1 matching over 9 bases. Germline loops: CDR1 KGHSH, CDR2 LQKENI. This CDR3 is 14 amino acids long. V gave up 8 bases and J gave up 2 bases; unmatched junction bases: 7. CDR3 in DNA: TGTGCCAGCCGGGACAGGGTGACCCCCTACGAGCAGTACTTC. Amino acid sequence: CASRDRVTPYEQYF. Full variable domain (outside the CDR3, taken from reference TRBV18 and TRBJ2-7): NAGVMQNPRHLVRRRGQEARLRCSPMKGHSHVYWYRQLPEEGLKFMVYLQKENIIDESGMPKERFSAEFPKEGPSILRIQQVVRGDSAAYFCASRDRVTPYEQYFGPGTRLTVT.

The chain links TRBV15 to TRBJ2-3; maybe TRBD2 (6 bases). Per germline, CDR1 LNHNV and CDR2 YYDKDF (reference sequence). Trimming left V 0 bases short and J 2 bases short, with 12 bases between. This CDR3 region has 16 residues. Here the CDR3 DNA reads TGTGCCACCAGCAGAGATGGGCGGGAAGACACAGATACGCAGTATTTT. Translation gives CATSRDGREDTDTQYF. The full variable domain, completed using reference TRBV15 and TRBJ2-3, is DAMVIQNPRYQVTQFGKPVTLSCSQTLNHNVMYWYQQKSSQAPKLLFHYYDKDFNNEADTPDNFQSRRPNTSFCFLDIRSPGLGDTAMYLCATSRDGREDTDTQYFGPGTRLTVL.

The rearrangement joins TRBV29-1 to TRBJ1-1; D unclear. Germline V gene data show CDR1 as SQVTM and CDR2 as ANQGSEA. The CDR3 contains 12 residues. Trimming pared 1 base from V and 1 base from J, leaving 4 bases between. CDR3 bases: TGCAGCGTTGAAGCGGGGAACACTGAAGCTTTCTTT. Translation: CSVEAGNTEAFF. The whole variable domain, remainder taken from reference TRBV29-1 and TRBJ1-1, is SAVISQKPSRDICQRGTSLTIQCQVDSQVTMMFWYRQQPGQSLTLIATANQGSEATYESGFVIDKFPISRPNLTFSTLTVSNMSPEDSSIYLCSVEAGNTEAFFGQGTRLTVV.

The chain is built from TRBV7-6 and TRBJ2-2, with 14 bases matching TRBD2. Germline values: CDR1 SGHVS, CDR2 FNYEAQ. The CDR3 loop spans 17 amino acids. Germline trimming cut 4 bases from V and 6 bases from J; bases unmatched to any gene: 7. CDR3 coding DNA: TGTGCCAGCAGCTCGGGACTAGCGGGAGTAGGGCCCGGGGAGCTGTTTTTT. Translating gives CASSSGLAGVGPGELFF. Variable domain in full (rest from reference TRBV7-6 and TRBJ2-2): GAGVSQSPRYKVTKRGQDVALRCDPISGHVSLYWYRQALGQGPEFLTYFNYEAQQDKSGLPNDRFSAERPEGSISTLTIQRTEQRDSAMYRCASSSGLAGVGPGELFFGEGSRLTVL.

The chain carries TRBV7-9 and TRBJ2-3, with D possibly matching TRBD2 (6 bases). With 5 bases removed from V and 2 bases from J, the gap between germline ends came to 11 bases. CDR3 length: 14 amino acids. CDR1 is SEHNR and CDR2 is FQNEAQ in the germline V gene (reference sequence). The CDR3 here is CASSPGLNTDTQYF. CDR3 DNA: TGTGCCAGCAGCCCGGGACTCAACACAGATACGCAGTATTTT.

This clone was observed a few times. V gene TRBV19 combines with J gene TRBJ2-1; 8 bases map to TRBD1. Germline CDR1 LNHDA, CDR2 SQIVND (reference sequence). The V gene end was trimmed by 3 bases and the J gene end by 9 bases; junction bases not matched to a gene: 19. The CDR3 sequence is 18 residues long. The CDR3 protein is CASSIWPTTDIGTGEQFF. The CDR3, as DNA: TGTGCCAGTAGTATTTGGCCCACGACAGACATTGGGACAGGTGAGCAGTTCTTC. Full variable domain (remainder filled in from reference TRBV19 and TRBJ2-1): DGGITQSPKYLFRKEGQNVTLSCEQNLNHDAMYWYRQDPGQGLRLIYYSQIVNDFQKGDIAEGYSVSREKKESFPLTVTSAQKNPTAFYLCASSIWPTTDIGTGEQFFGPGTRLTVL.

The rearrangement uses TRBV5-1 and TRBJ2-7, with D perhaps TRBD1 (6 bases). Germline V gene sequence: CDR1 SGHRS, CDR2 YFSETQ. Trimming took off 5 bases at V and 5 bases at J, with 14 bases between the two ends. CDR3 size: 13 residues. The CDR3 coding sequence is TGCGCCAGCAGGGTTACAGGGTTAGACGAGCAGTACTTC. It is translated as CASRVTGLDEQYF.

This clone appeared a single time. The chain links TRBV27 to TRBJ2-2; 8 positions match TRBD1. Germline lookup yields CDR1 MNHEY and CDR2 SMNVEV (reference sequence). The J segment lost 1 base and the V segment lost 6 bases, leaving 4 bases of the junction unmatched. CDR3 length equals 15 residues. CDR3: CASRSGQVNTGELFF. The DNA of the CDR3 is TGTGCCAGCAGATCGGGACAGGTGAACACCGGGGAGCTGTTTTTT.

As DNA, the CDR3 is TGTGCCAGCAGTCCACAGGGTACCAATGAGCAGTTCTTC. Translating gives CASSPQGTNEQFF. This sequence joins TRBV5-5 and TRBJ2-1; tentatively, D is TRBD1 (6 bases). The V end lost 5 bases, the J end lost 6 bases, and 12 bases lay between the germline ends. The CDR3 covers 13 residues. The germline V gene encodes CDR1 SGHKS and CDR2 YYEKEE (reference sequence).

V and J are TRBV7-9 and TRBJ2-1; tentatively, D is TRBD2 (6 bases). V was shortened by 6 bases and J by 5 bases, with 11 bases between the two germline ends. Germline CDR1 and CDR2: SEHNR and FQNEAQ (reference sequence). The CDR3 is made up of 13 amino acids. CDR3 loop: CASRIPSDNEQFF. The CDR3 DNA follows: TGTGCCAGCAGGATACCTAGCGACAATGAGCAGTTCTTC.

The chain couples TRBV11-3 to TRBJ2-5; 7 bases are shared with TRBD1. Germline assignment: CDR1 SGHNT and CDR2 YENEEA. The V and J ends lost 5 bases and 4 bases, in that order; junction bases with no gene match: 10. The CDR3 sequence is 15 residues long. The CDR3 loop reads CASSAGTAQIETQYF. The CDR3 region has the DNA TGTGCCAGCAGCGCTGGGACAGCTCAAATAGAGACCCAGTACTTC. The entire variable domain, with the rest obtained from reference TRBV11-3 and TRBJ2-5, is as follows: EAGVVQSPRYKIIEKKQPVAFWCNPISGHNTLYWYLQNLGQGPELLIRYENEEAVDDSQLPKDRFSAERLKGVDSTLKIQPAELGDSAVYLCASSAGTAQIETQYFGPGTRLLVL.

The chain couples TRBV28 to TRBJ2-7; D is perhaps TRBD2 (6 bases). V gave up 5 bases and J gave up 3 bases, with 17 bases separating them. Per the germline V gene, CDR1 is MDHEN and CDR2 is SYDVKM. The CDR3 runs to 15 residues. The CDR3, as DNA: TGTGCCAGCAGTACCATTAGCGGAGGGATCTACGAGCAGTACTTC. It codes for CASSTISGGIYEQYF.

The J gene is TRBJ2-1, the V gene TRBV27, with 7 nucleotides matching TRBD1. CDR1 MNHEY and CDR2 SMNVEV come from the germline V gene (reference sequence). The CDR3 consists of 18 residues. With V trimmed by 2 bases and J by 4 bases, 14 bases remained unmatched. The CDR3 sequence: CASSLVARGPQRYNEQFF. The CDR3 nucleotides are TGTGCCAGCAGTTTAGTGGCGAGGGGGCCCCAACGATACAATGAGCAGTTCTTC.

This chain links TRBV7-2 with TRBJ2-1; 10 nucleotides match TRBD1. In germline, CDR1 is SGHTA, CDR2 FQGNSA. The ends lost 6 bases at V and 2 bases at J; junction bases unmatched: 7. This CDR3 contains 16 residues. CDR3 sequence reads: CASSPPGQGAYNEQFF. As DNA, the CDR3 is TGTGCCAGCAGTCCTCCTGGACAGGGGGCCTACAATGAGCAGTTCTTC.

The genes are TRBV18 and TRBJ1-5; D not resolved. The CDR3 covers 15 residues. Per germline, CDR1 KGHSH and CDR2 LQKENI. Trimming removed 5 bases from V and 2 bases from J, with 13 bases in between. The CDR3 region is CASSGIGDGNQPQHF. The CDR3 DNA sequence: TGTGCCAGCTCAGGCATCGGGGATGGCAATCAGCCCCAGCATTTT.

The chain couples TRBV2 to TRBJ1-5; 8 bases fit TRBD1. J gave up 1 base and V 11 bases, and 7 bases lay outside the gene matches. The CDR3 covers 14 residues. Germline V CDR1 and CDR2: SNHLY, FYNNEI. The CDR3 DNA reads TGTGCCGCGAACGACAGGGGAAGCAATCAGCCCCAGCATTTT. Translated, it gives CAANDRGSNQPQHF.

The chain joins TRBV6-5 to TRBJ2-1; D unresolved. V was trimmed by 7 bases and J by 6 bases, leaving 7 bases between them. Germline V CDR1 and CDR2: MNHEY, SVGAGI. This CDR3 contains 11 residues. The CDR3: CASTHFNEQFF. The DNA of the CDR3 is TGTGCCAGCACCCACTTCAATGAGCAGTTCTTC.

V is TRBV28 and J is TRBJ2-3; weak D call: TRBD2 (5 bases). The CDR3 totals 13 residues. Trimming left V 2 bases short and J 6 bases short, with 9 bases between. Germline CDR1 reads MDHEN; CDR2 reads SYDVKM. Written as DNA, the CDR3 is TGTGCCAGCAGTTTACTAGCTACCGATACGCAGTATTTT. Translating gives CASSLLATDTQYF.

The chain links TRBV19 to TRBJ1-1, with 9 positions matching TRBD1. Trimming took 5 bases from V and 10 from J; bases not matched to a gene: 5. The length of the CDR3 is 12 residues. Germline V gene lookup returns CDR1 LNHDA and CDR2 SQIVND (reference sequence). The CDR3 sequence is CASSAGQGRAFF. CDR3 in DNA: TGTGCCAGTAGTGCGGGACAGGGCCGAGCTTTCTTT.